The 23 T cell receptor beta chains in this list originate from one sample, sequenced in a study of long-term antiretroviral therapy in people with HIV (dated by TCRdb to between 2020 and 2023). The immunoSEQ hsTCRB v3.0 assay was used at survey level resolution to sequence the TRB variable region. TCRdb took over this immuneACCESS table, retaining in-frame rearrangements with V and J assigned. Such tables are incomplete; in checked studies, under half of the missing clones stem from an unresolved V gene, and the remainder is unexplained. For this sample the table gives 32,000 or so clones, of which about 90% were detected only once. The top ten clones comprise approximately 8.3% of the sample. The source was unsorted PBMCs, collected 3.2 years before starting antiretroviral therapy. These receptors originate from a man in his forties or fifties with HIV.

The rearrangement joins TRBV5-4 to TRBJ2-3; D may be TRBD2 (7 bases). Between the trimmed V and J ends, which lost 7 bases and 5 bases, there was a span of 20 bases. Per germline, CDR1 SGHNT and CDR2 YYREEE (reference sequence). The CDR3 contains 15 residues. DNA of the CDR3: TGTGCCAGCGCTACCAAATCGGGGGGACAAGATACGCAGTATTTT. Protein sequence: CASATKSGGQDTQYF.

The V and J genes are TRBV4-3 and TRBJ2-7; D ambiguous. CDR3 length: 15 amino acids. Between the trimmed V and J ends, which lost 1 base and 3 bases, there was a span of 13 bases. The germline gives CDR1 LGHNA, CDR2 YSLEER. The CDR3 region is CASSQGRARLYEQYF. CDR3 in DNA: TGCGCCAGCAGCCAAGGCCGGGCCCGACTCTACGAGCAGTACTTC.

J is TRBJ1-2 and V is TRBV5-1; 8 bases match TRBD1. In germline, CDR1 is SGHRS, CDR2 YFSETQ. The trim removed 1 base at V and 5 bases at J, leaving 10 bases unmatched. The CDR3 has 16 amino acids. CDR3 sequence: CASSLFTETGVYGYTF. Here the CDR3 DNA reads TGCGCCAGCAGCTTGTTTACCGAGACAGGGGTTTATGGCTACACCTTC.

The chain uses TRBV27 and TRBJ1-1; 11 bases fit TRBD1. The junction had 14 bases not matched to a gene; V was cut back by 3 bases and J by 8 bases. Germline V gene data show CDR1 as MNHEY and CDR2 as SMNVEV (reference sequence). This CDR3 comprises 17 residues. CDR3 sequence reads: CASSFTLPRTGGPEAFF. Written as DNA, the CDR3 is TGTGCCAGCAGTTTCACCCTCCCAAGGACAGGGGGCCCAGAAGCTTTCTTT.

This clone was found once. The rearrangement joins TRBV29-1 to TRBJ2-7; D is possibly TRBD2 (6 bases). Trimming pared 3 bases from V and 2 bases from J, leaving 8 bases between. The CDR3 covers 12 residues. Per the germline V gene, CDR1 is SQVTM and CDR2 is ANQGSEA. CDR3 sequence (DNA): TGCAGCGTTGAGGGGACTCCCTACGAGCAGTACTTC. This encodes CSVEGTPYEQYF.

The V call is TRBV5-1, the J call TRBJ2-2; possible D gene TRBD1, 5 bases. CDR1 and CDR2 from the germline V gene are SGHRS and YFSETQ. This CDR3 is built from 14 residues. Deletions cut 0 bases from V and 7 bases from J, with 10 bases between. CDR3 sequence (DNA): TGCGCCAGCAGCTTGGGGTCAGGGAACGGGGAGCTGTTTTTT. As protein: CASSLGSGNGELFF.

On this clone itself: One end of the junction varies from germline; a read error may be responsible. V usage is TRBV4-3 and J usage is TRBJ1-4; 9 nucleotides agree with TRBD1. The germline CDR1 and CDR2 sequences are LGHNA and YSLEER. The CDR3 contains 14 residues. The CDR3 DNA follows: TGCGCCAGCAGCGCACAGGGGGCTAACGAAAAACTGTTTTTT. Protein: CASSAQGANEKLFF.

The rearrangement joins TRBV11-2 to TRBJ2-4, with D perhaps matching TRBD1 (6 bases). The CDR3 sequence is 17 residues long. CDR1 is SGHAT, CDR2 FQNNGV, per germline. V was pared by 1 base and J by 3 bases, with 16 bases between. The CDR3 sequence is CASSLAHTGMVKNIQYF. CDR3 DNA: TGTGCCAGCAGCTTAGCCCATACAGGGATGGTCAAAAACATTCAGTACTTC. Supplemented by reference TRBV11-2 and TRBJ2-4, the full variable domain reads EAGVAQSPRYKIIEKRQSVAFWCNPISGHATLYWYQQILGQGPKLLIQFQNNGVVDDSQLPKDRFSAERLKGVDSTLKIQPAKLEDSAVYLCASSLAHTGMVKNIQYFGAGTRLSVL.

The J gene is TRBJ1-3, the V gene TRBV9; 7 bases match TRBD1. J was trimmed by 4 bases and V by 3 bases; bases with no gene match: 4. Germline CDR1 reads SGDLS; CDR2 reads YYNGEE. This CDR3 is 14 amino acids long. The CDR3 spells CASSDQGVGNTIYF. The DNA of the CDR3 is TGTGCCAGCAGCGATCAGGGGGTCGGAAACACCATATATTTT.

The rearrangement links TRBV11-1 to TRBJ2-1; TRBD1 is a possible D gene (5 bases). V shed 1 base and J shed 2 bases, with 9 bases lying between them. The germline V gene has CDR1 SGHAT and CDR2 FQDESV (reference sequence). The CDR3 sequence is 15 residues long. CDR3 sequence: CASSLDWGAYNEQFF. CDR3 DNA: TGTGCCAGCAGCTTAGACTGGGGCGCCTACAATGAGCAGTTCTTC.

The gene calls are TRBV11-1 and TRBJ1-2; the D is unclear. This CDR3 is 12 amino acids long. V was shortened by 3 bases and J by 5 bases, with 7 bases between the two germline ends. Germline V gives CDR1 SGHAT, CDR2 FQDESV (reference sequence). CDR3 sequence: CASSLGRYGYTF. The CDR3 DNA reads TGTGCCAGCAGCTTGGGGAGATATGGCTACACCTTC.

Written as DNA, the CDR3 is TGTGCCAGCACTCTCATACCCCAGGGAAACTATGGCTACACCTTC. Translated, it gives CASTLIPQGNYGYTF. This chain joins TRBV28 and TRBJ1-2; tentative D call: TRBD1 (5 bases). V lost 7 bases and J lost 2, with 17 bases in between. The CDR3 contains 15 residues. Germline V lookup: CDR1 MDHEN, CDR2 SYDVKM.

This clone appeared a few times. This chain connects TRBV7-2 to TRBJ1-1; no firm D call. The germline V gene encodes CDR1 SGHTA and CDR2 FQGNSA. With 1 base removed from V and 4 bases from J, the gap between germline ends came to 7 bases. This CDR3 contains 13 residues. The CDR3 region has the DNA TGTGCCAGCAGCTTAGGGTACGGCACTGAAGCTTTCTTT. Its protein is CASSLGYGTEAFF.

This chain uses TRBV4-2 with TRBJ2-5; 15 nucleotides line up with TRBD2. J gave up 2 bases and V 4 bases, and 20 bases lay outside the gene matches. This CDR3 comprises 22 residues. Germline CDR1 and CDR2: LGHNA and YNFKEQ. The CDR3, as DNA: TGTGCCAGCAGCCCAAGCGGGGCAGGACTAGCGGGAGGGGTGTGGGTACAAGAGACCCAGTACTTC. Protein sequence: CASSPSGAGLAGGVWVQETQYF.

The chain joins TRBV2 to TRBJ2-3, with unresolved D. V lost 4 bases to trimming and J lost 4 bases, with 9 bases between them. The germline gives CDR1 SNHLY, CDR2 FYNNEI. The CDR3 spans 13 residues. CDR3 nucleotide sequence: TGTGCCAGCAGTGTAAACATTCCAGATACGCAGTATTTT. Encoded protein: CASSVNIPDTQYF.

The chain carries TRBV10-3 and TRBJ2-3; tentative D call: TRBD1 (5 bases). V lost 0 bases and J 4 bases, leaving 11 bases between the germline ends. The CDR3 is 15 amino acids. The germline V gene encodes CDR1 ENHRY and CDR2 SYGVKD. CDR3 sequence (DNA): TGTGCCATCAGTGAGTCATCAGGGATGGCAGATACGCAGTATTTT. It specifies CAISESSGMADTQYF.

The J gene is TRBJ2-4, the V gene TRBV19; 13 bases map to TRBD2. V trimming: 5 bases; J trimming: 1 base; junction bases outside the gene matches: 14. CDR1 and CDR2 from the germline V gene are LNHDA and SQIVND (reference sequence). CDR3 size: 20 residues. CDR3 protein: CASSLPRLAGGTWAKNIQYF. The DNA for the CDR3 is TGTGCCAGTAGTCTGCCCCGACTAGCGGGAGGAACGTGGGCCAAAAACATTCAGTACTTC. Using reference TRBV19 and TRBJ2-4 for the parts outside the CDR3, the full variable domain is DGGITQSPKYLFRKEGQNVTLSCEQNLNHDAMYWYRQDPGQGLRLIYYSQIVNDFQKGDIAEGYSVSREKKESFPLTVTSAQKNPTAFYLCASSLPRLAGGTWAKNIQYFGAGTRLSVL.

This clone is classed as medium-sized. The chain uses TRBV11-2 and TRBJ2-1; the D is unclear. Deletions cut 0 bases from V and 6 bases from J, with 12 bases between. The length of the CDR3 is 15 residues. Per germline, CDR1 SGHAT and CDR2 FQNNGV. CDR3 amino acids: CASSLEPGRSNEQFF. The CDR3 nucleotides are TGTGCCAGCAGCTTAGAACCCGGACGAAGCAATGAGCAGTTCTTC.

Only a few counts were recorded for this clone. The chain links TRBV9 to TRBJ1-2; 11 bases align to TRBD1. With V trimmed by 3 bases and J by 5 bases, 3 bases remained unmatched. The CDR3 extends over 14 amino acids. The germline V gene has CDR1 SGDLS and CDR2 YYNGEE. CDR3 amino acids: CASSGTGGAYGYTF. The CDR3 DNA reads as TGTGCCAGCAGCGGGACAGGGGGCGCTTATGGCTACACCTTC.

The V and J genes are TRBV25-1 and TRBJ2-7, with a weak D call TRBD1 (6 bases). Germline V gene lookup returns CDR1 MGHDK and CDR2 SYGVNS. The CDR3 covers 14 residues. V lost 5 bases and J lost 2, with 13 bases in between. CDR3 region: CASSYGGQTYEQYF. The CDR3 nucleotides are TGTGCCAGCAGTTATGGGGGACAAACCTACGAGCAGTACTTC.

The chain is built from TRBV4-3 and TRBJ1-2, with unresolved D. The CDR3 covers 12 residues. Germline V CDR1 and CDR2: LGHNA, YSLEER. The ends were cut back, 3 bases at V and 7 bases at J, with 9 bases in the middle. The CDR3 here is CASSHGRGGYTF. The DNA of the CDR3 is TGCGCCAGCAGCCACGGACGAGGTGGCTACACCTTC.

This clone was found once. V gene TRBV6-5 combines with J gene TRBJ2-6, with 7 bases matching TRBD1. Per the germline V gene, CDR1 is MNHEY and CDR2 is SVGAGI. Trimming took 7 bases from V and 2 from J; bases not matched to a gene: 5. The CDR3 spans 15 residues. The CDR3 here is CASKNGQAGANVLTF. CDR3 bases: TGTGCCAGCAAAAATGGACAGGCTGGGGCCAACGTCCTGACTTTC.

The V gene is TRBV7-2, the J gene TRBJ1-6; TRBD1 aligns across 7 bases. From germline, CDR1 is SGHTA and CDR2 FQGNSA. Losses at the gene ends were 5 bases for V and 7 bases for J; bases not matched to a gene: 5. The CDR3 extends over 14 amino acids. In nucleotides, the CDR3 is TGTGCCAGCAGCCGGGGACAGCTAAATTCACCCCTCCACTTT. Protein product: CASSRGQLNSPLHF.